This passage covers 25 T cell receptor beta chains from one sample sequenced in a study of Graves' ophthalmopathy and Graves' hyperthyroidism. RNA transcripts provided the template for amplifying TCR beta CDR3 regions. First-round RT-PCR used HTBI primers; second-round multiplex PCR followed. TCRdb independently ran MiXCR on the multiplex PCR reads; one entry per CDR3 protein. The sample includes some 520,000 distinct CDR3 sequences, about 15% of them seen just once. Material for sequencing was blood. Receptor source: a young woman with Graves' ophthalmopathy.

At least ten counts were recorded for this clonotype. The chain has TRBV6-2 or TRBV6-3 and TRBJ2-5; D unclear. This CDR3 has 12 residues. V lost 2 bases and J 7 bases, leaving 8 bases between the germline ends. The germline CDR1 and CDR2 sequences are MNHEY and SVGEGT. CDR3 bases: TGTGCCAGCAGTTACACCGCCCGGACCCAGTACTTC. Protein sequence: CASSYTARTQYF.

This clonotype was seen a few times. The chain recombines TRBV18 with TRBJ1-1; D gene uncertain. Between the trimmed V and J ends, which lost 0 bases and 0 bases, there was a span of 8 bases. CDR3 length equals 15 residues. Per the germline V gene, CDR1 is KGHSH and CDR2 is LQKENI. CDR3: CASSPPTRMNTEAFF. The CDR3 DNA is TGTGCCAGCTCACCACCGACCAGGATGAACACTGAAGCTTTCTTT.

Many counts were recorded for this clonotype. This chain connects TRBV30 to TRBJ1-2; TRBD1 matches 8 bases. Germline V gene data show CDR1 as GTSNPN and CDR2 as SVGIG (reference sequence). CDR3 length: 14 residues. Trimming removed 3 bases from V and 3 bases from J; junction bases left unmatched: 6. The CDR3 loop is CAWRAGGWDYGYTF. DNA for the CDR3: TGTGCCTGGAGGGCAGGGGGCTGGGACTATGGCTACACCTTC.

In its sample, this clonotype was seen many times. Compared with germline, one end of the junction differs, possibly owing to a read error. The rearrangement links TRBV7-7 to TRBJ2-5; 7 bases line up with TRBD1. Germline V lookup: CDR1 SSHAT, CDR2 FNYEAQ (reference sequence). The CDR3 has 14 amino acids. CDR3 sequence: CASSLLGQPETQYF. CDR3 DNA: TGTGCTAGCAGCTTATTGGGACAGCCGGAGACCCAGTACTTC.

V usage is TRBV28 and J usage is TRBJ2-5; 7 positions agree with TRBD2. V was pared by 4 bases and J by 5 bases, with 4 bases of the junction left unmatched. The length of the CDR3 is 13 residues. The V gene's germline CDR1 is MDHEN and CDR2 SYDVKM. CDR3 DNA sequence: TGTGCCAGCAGTTCTTGGACTAGTGAGACCCAGTACTTC. Its protein is CASSSWTSETQYF. Looking up the rest from reference TRBV28 and TRBJ2-5 gives the full variable domain: DVKVTQSSRYLVKRTGEKVFLECVQDMDHENMFWYRQDPGLGLRLIYFSYDVKMKEKGDIPEGYSVSREKKERFSLILESASTNQTSMYLCASSSWTSETQYFGPGTRLLVL.

This clonotype has ten or more counts. The chain has TRBV12-3 or TRBV12-4 and TRBJ1-2; D may be TRBD1 (5 bases). The V end lost 3 bases, the J end lost 7 bases, and 24 bases lay between the germline ends. CDR3 length: 17 amino acids. The CDR3 region is CASSFSLKAGARSGYTF. For the CDR3, the DNA is TGTGCCAGCAGTTTTTCGCTAAAAGCCGGGGCCCGAAGTGGCTACACCTTC.

This clonotype was detected many times. CDR3 sequence: CSASQGLYSNQPQHF. The CDR3 region has the DNA TGCAGTGCTAGTCAGGGCCTCTATAGCAATCAGCCCCAGCATTTT. The rearrangement links TRBV20-1 to TRBJ1-5; possibly TRBD1 for D (5 bases). CDR1 and CDR2 from the germline V gene are DFQATT and SNEGSKA (reference sequence). The CDR3 contains 15 residues. Deletions cut 3 bases from V and 0 bases from J, with 12 bases between.

This clonotype was seen many times. The chain is built from TRBV6-1 and TRBJ1-5; no firm D call. V dropped 5 bases and J dropped 1 base, with 12 bases sitting between them. Per the germline V gene, CDR1 is MNHNS and CDR2 is SASEGT. The CDR3 extends over 15 amino acids. The CDR3 sequence is CASSPFLDSNQPQHF. CDR3 DNA sequence: TGTGCCAGCAGTCCTTTCCTAGACAGCAATCAGCCCCAGCATTTT.

This clonotype came up many times. The chain joins TRBV10-3 to TRBJ1-2, with 7 bases matching TRBD1. Trimming at V came to 0 bases and at J to 7 bases, leaving 8 bases not matched to a gene. Germline V gene sequence: CDR1 ENHRY, CDR2 SYGVKD. This CDR3 is built from 15 residues. The CDR3 loop reads CAISESDRMTFGYTF. CDR3 DNA sequence: TGTGCCATCAGTGAGTCGGACAGGATGACTTTTGGCTACACCTTC.

The V call is TRBV6-2 or TRBV6-3, the J call TRBJ1-5, with 9 bases that match TRBD1. Trimming removed 2 bases from V and 0 bases from J; junction bases left unmatched: 14. Germline V gives CDR1 MNHEY, CDR2 SVGEGT. This CDR3 has 20 amino acids. The CDR3 sequence is CASSYQRGDREPYSNQPQHF. For the CDR3, the DNA is TGTGCCAGCAGTTACCAACGTGGGGACAGGGAACCTTATAGCAATCAGCCCCAGCATTTT.

In its sample, this clonotype was seen many times. The gene calls are TRBV18 and TRBJ2-7; perhaps D is TRBD1 or TRBD2 (5 bases each). Trimming cost V 6 bases and J 2 bases, with 11 bases left between them. Germline V CDR1 and CDR2: KGHSH, LQKENI. This CDR3 is built from 13 residues. The CDR3 DNA reads TGTGCCAGCTCCCAGGGACGCACCTACGAGCAGTACTTC. As protein: CASSQGRTYEQYF.

This chain uses TRBV11-2 with TRBJ2-7; D perhaps matches TRBD2 (7 bases). The V gene's germline CDR1 is SGHAT and CDR2 FQNNGV. The V end was cut by 5 bases, the J end by 7 bases, with 24 bases between. The CDR3 has 16 residues. CDR3 region: CASSLRRGRGMFEQYF. The CDR3 bases are TGTGCCAGCAGCCTCAGACGGGGGCGGGGGATGTTTGAGCAGTACTTC.

Many counts were recorded for this clonotype. The genes are TRBV9 and TRBJ2-4; a weak D match, TRBD2 (5 bases). Between the trimmed V and J ends, which lost 0 bases and 8 bases, there was a span of 12 bases. The CDR3 extends over 14 amino acids. CDR1 is SGDLS, CDR2 YYNGEE, per germline. CDR3 DNA sequence: TGTGCCAGCAGCGTAGTCGGGGAGTTGGACATTCAGTACTTC. It codes for CASSVVGELDIQYF.

Concerning this clonotype: With a much larger clone just one base away, this may be a read error. The chain has TRBV30 and TRBJ1-3, with D perhaps TRBD1 (5 bases). V was cut by 4 bases and J by 0 bases, with 7 bases left in between. CDR3 length: 13 amino acids. Germline-derived CDR1 and CDR2 are GTSNPN and SVGIG (reference sequence). The CDR3 DNA reads as TGTGCCTGGACAGGGCTCTCTGGAAACACCATATATTTT. Translation: CAWTGLSGNTIYF.

This clonotype was observed at least ten times. The chain uses TRBV29-1 and TRBJ1-2; 7 bases line up with TRBD1. Trimming cost V 4 bases and J 6 bases; bases outside gene matches: 8. Germline lookup yields CDR1 SQVTM and CDR2 ANQGSEA. This CDR3 has 13 amino acids. CDR3 region: CSVATPGGDGYTF. The CDR3 coding sequence is TGCAGCGTTGCCACCCCAGGGGGAGATGGCTACACCTTC.

This chain connects TRBV19 to TRBJ2-6; D is undetermined. This CDR3 is built from 13 residues. V was shortened by 8 bases and J by 5 bases, with 10 bases between the two germline ends. CDR1 LNHDA and CDR2 SQIVND come from the germline V gene (reference sequence). In DNA form, the CDR3 reads TGTGCCAGTGGGCACCAACGGGCCAACGTCCTGACTTTC. Translated, it gives CASGHQRANVLTF.

At least ten counts were recorded for this clonotype. CDR3 loop: CASSSSRRRGLGTEAFF. DNA of the CDR3: TGTGCCAGCAGTTCCTCGAGGCGCAGGGGGCTGGGGACTGAAGCTTTCTTT. The V call is TRBV12-3 or TRBV12-4, the J call TRBJ1-1; 8 bases are shared with TRBD1. This CDR3 has 17 residues. The V gene end was trimmed by 4 bases and the J gene end by 5 bases; junction bases not matched to a gene: 15.

This chain links TRBV3-1 with TRBJ2-7, with D unresolved. CDR3 size: 14 residues. V lost 6 bases, J lost 2 bases, and 14 bases lay in between. Germline V lookup: CDR1 LGHDT, CDR2 YNNKEL (reference sequence). CDR3 coding DNA: TGTGCCAGCAGTACAGCGAACTCAGCCTACGAGCAGTACTTC. Encoded protein: CASSTANSAYEQYF.

This clonotype has ten or more counts. DNA of the CDR3: TGTGCCACCCCGGGACAGGGGTCTATGAACACTGAAGCTTTCTTT. Translation gives CATPGQGSMNTEAFF. The rearrangement links TRBV24-1 to TRBJ1-1; 10 bases line up with TRBD1. After removal of 9 bases from V and 0 bases from J, the junction contained 6 bases not matched to a gene. CDR3 length: 15 amino acids. The germline V gene has CDR1 KGHDR and CDR2 SFDVKD.

The table lists this clonotype with many counts. This rearrangement joins TRBV7-3 to TRBJ2-4; 9 bases are shared with TRBD2. V trimming: 5 bases; J trimming: 0 bases; junction bases outside the gene matches: 8. The CDR3 has 17 amino acids. The germline gives CDR1 SGHTA, CDR2 FQGTGA. CDR3 in amino acids: CASSPQASGVAKNIQYF. CDR3 DNA: TGTGCCAGCAGCCCCCAGGCTAGCGGGGTAGCCAAAAACATTCAGTACTTC.

V usage is TRBV28 and J usage is TRBJ2-7; 9 nucleotides line up with TRBD2. The germline V gene encodes CDR1 MDHEN and CDR2 SYDVKM. This CDR3 spans 14 amino acids. V lost 6 bases, J lost 2 bases, and 5 bases stayed unmatched. CDR3 amino acids: CASSRLAEPYEQYF. The CDR3, as DNA: TGTGCCAGCAGCAGACTAGCGGAACCCTACGAGCAGTACTTC.

This clonotype has ten or more counts. The chain links TRBV30 to TRBJ1-1; a possible D gene is TRBD1 (6 bases). The CDR3 spans 16 residues. In germline, CDR1 is GTSNPN, CDR2 SVGIG (reference sequence). Trimming left V 0 bases short and J 1 base short, with 15 bases between. CDR3 bases: TGTGCCTGGAGTGTAGGGCCGGGACACCCGAACACTGAAGCTTTCTTT. It is translated as CAWSVGPGHPNTEAFF.

This clonotype was detected ten times or more. The chain combines TRBV12-3 or TRBV12-4 with TRBJ1-2, with TRBD1 matching over 9 bases. There are 16 residues in the CDR3. V gave up 8 bases and J gave up 0 bases; unmatched junction bases: 10. The chain's CDR3 is CASDGGQGTPNYGYTF. The CDR3 DNA reads as TGTGCCAGCGATGGTGGACAGGGGACACCTAACTATGGCTACACCTTC.

This chain joins TRBV12-3 or TRBV12-4 and TRBJ2-7; D ambiguous. CDR3 length: 16 residues. V was trimmed by 6 bases and J by 5 bases, leaving 23 bases between them. The CDR3 region is CASRSKPGRRNHEQYF. The CDR3 nucleotides are TGTGCCAGCAGGTCAAAACCCGGCCGCAGGAACCACGAGCAGTACTTC.

This clonotype was observed many times. The chain joins TRBV6-5 to TRBJ2-5; 7 bases align to TRBD2. Germline V gene data show CDR1 as MNHEY and CDR2 as SVGAGI. This CDR3 comprises 13 residues. Trimming cost V 5 bases and J 2 bases; bases outside gene matches: 2. The CDR3 loop is CASSTSVQETQYF. The CDR3 DNA reads TGTGCCAGCAGTACTAGCGTGCAAGAGACCCAGTACTTC.